Presented here are 15 T cell receptor beta chains from one specimen sequenced in a study of T cell responses to AZD1222 COVID-19 vaccine (dated by TCRdb to the early 2020s). The library was made by the immunoSEQ multiplex PCR assay. In TCRdb, the immuneACCESS table is reduced to in-frame sequences with V and J assigned. These tables do not hold every clone; where another copy was compared, an unresolved V gene accounts for under half, and the others remain unexplained. The sample data list 150,000 to 250,000 clones, and 80% to 95% of these were observed just once. The ten most abundant clones make up roughly 1% of the sample. The sample's time point label is to be understood as: about 28 days (+/-7) after the second vaccine dose. Source: peripheral blood, taken 28 days after the second AZD1222 dose. Receptor source: an adult who received the AZD1222 COVID-19 vaccine.

The chain employs TRBV5-1 and TRBJ1-1; D is undetermined. V lost 4 bases and J lost 0, with 7 bases in between. The CDR3 has 13 amino acids. CDR1 and CDR2 (germline): SGHRS, YFSETQ. CDR3 sequence: CASSVVLNTEAFF. Written as DNA, the CDR3 is TGCGCCAGCAGCGTGGTATTGAACACTGAAGCTTTCTTT.

The chain links TRBV25-1 to TRBJ1-2; tentative D call: TRBD1 (5 bases). This CDR3 is built from 13 residues. Germline CDR1 and CDR2: MGHDK and SYGVNS. V was cut by 2 bases and J by 8 bases, with 12 bases left in between. Here the CDR3 reads CASSEAGFMGYTF. In nucleotides, the CDR3 is TGTGCCAGCAGTGAAGCAGGGTTTATGGGCTACACCTTC.

The chain recombines TRBV19 with TRBJ1-5; D may be TRBD1 (6 bases). The V end was cut by 4 bases, the J end by 4 bases, with 23 bases between. This CDR3 has 18 residues. CDR1 and CDR2 (germline): LNHDA, SQIVND (reference sequence). The CDR3 nucleotides read TGTGCCAGTAGTACGACGTTTGGGGGCTTTAGTCTGAATCAGCCCCAGCATTTT. This sequence encodes CASSTTFGGFSLNQPQHF.

The V gene is TRBV7-9, the J gene TRBJ2-3; 9 bases are a match to TRBD2. Germline CDR1 and CDR2: SEHNR and FQNEAQ (reference sequence). There are 17 residues in the CDR3. Trimming at V came to 2 bases and at J to 4 bases, leaving 10 bases not matched to a gene. The CDR3 DNA reads as TGTGCCAGCAGCTTACCCCTCAGTAGCGGGGGATCAGATACGCAGTATTTT. As protein: CASSLPLSSGGSDTQYF.

The CDR3 loop reads CASRGRYTEAFF. The CDR3 bases are TGCGCCAGCAGGGGCAGGTACACTGAAGCTTTCTTT. J is TRBJ1-1 and V is TRBV10-2; D remains unclear. The V end was cut by 6 bases, the J end by 3 bases, with 8 bases between. Per the germline V gene, CDR1 is WSHSY and CDR2 is SAAADI. This CDR3 comprises 12 residues.

The J gene is TRBJ1-5, the V gene TRBV19, with 7 bases lining up with TRBD1. This CDR3 comprises 14 residues. V trimming: 6 bases; J trimming: 3 bases; junction bases outside the gene matches: 5. Germline-derived CDR1 and CDR2 are LNHDA and SQIVND (reference sequence). The CDR3 spells CASSPTGTNQPQHF. The CDR3 DNA sequence: TGTGCCAGTAGCCCGACAGGGACCAATCAGCCCCAGCATTTT.

The CDR3 DNA reads TGTGCCAGTACTGGCTACCGCACCGGGGAGCTGTTTTTT. This encodes CASTGYRTGELFF. The rearrangement links TRBV19 to TRBJ2-2; D is unclear. This CDR3 spans 13 amino acids. Trimming left V 7 bases short and J 4 bases short, with 10 bases between. The germline V gene encodes CDR1 LNHDA and CDR2 SQIVND (reference sequence).

The chain employs TRBV7-2 and TRBJ2-3; TRBD2 might be the D (6 bases). V was pared by 4 bases and J by 2 bases, with 13 bases between. Germline-derived CDR1 and CDR2 are SGHTA and FQGNSA. This CDR3 spans 15 amino acids. The chain's CDR3 is CASSSGGTLTDTQYF. CDR3 in DNA: TGTGCCAGCAGCTCAGGTGGGACTCTCACAGATACGCAGTATTTT.

In this sample, this clone turned up once. The chain combines TRBV20-1 with TRBJ1-6; weak D call: TRBD1 (5 bases). Between the trimmed V and J ends, which lost 3 bases and 9 bases, there was a span of 21 bases. The CDR3 consists of 16 residues. Germline-derived CDR1 and CDR2 are DFQATT and SNEGSKA (reference sequence). The CDR3 DNA reads as TGCAGTGCTAGTCCTCTACTGGCCAGGGTTGGTTCACCCCTCCACTTT. It codes for CSASPLLARVGSPLHF.

The J gene is TRBJ2-3, the V gene TRBV3-1 (or the pseudogene TRBV3-2); 11 nucleotides align to TRBD2. Germline V CDR1 and CDR2: LGHDT, YNNKEL (reference sequence). CDR3 length: 14 amino acids. The J segment lost 1 base and the V segment lost 11 bases, leaving 5 bases of the junction unmatched. CDR3: CARQTSGGTDTQYF. CDR3 nucleotides: TGTGCCCGCCAGACTAGCGGGGGCACAGATACGCAGTATTTT.

The chain links TRBV2 to TRBJ1-3; the D is unclear. Looked up from germline, CDR1 is SNHLY and CDR2 is FYNNEI. V gave up 6 bases and J gave up 0 bases, with 18 bases separating them. This CDR3 has 17 amino acids. The CDR3 DNA is TGTGCCAGCAGCCTCCCACGCCTACTAAGCTCTGGAAACACCATATATTTT. This sequence encodes CASSLPRLLSSGNTIYF.

The chain links TRBV19 to TRBJ2-7; unclear D gene. The V gene lost 9 bases and the J gene lost 2 bases, with 17 bases spanning the gap. This CDR3 is built from 14 residues. Germline CDR1 LNHDA, CDR2 SQIVND (reference sequence). The CDR3: CASAYGPSTYEQYF. In DNA form, the CDR3 reads TGTGCCAGCGCCTACGGACCATCAACCTACGAGCAGTACTTC.

V is TRBV4-2 and J is TRBJ1-6; 10 bases fit TRBD1. The CDR3 extends over 17 amino acids. V lost 0 bases and J lost 7; bases outside the gene matches: 6. Germline V gene sequence: CDR1 LGHNA, CDR2 YNFKEQ. CDR3 loop: CASSQDPGGQGNSPLHF. DNA of the CDR3: TGTGCCAGCAGCCAAGATCCGGGGGGACAGGGGAATTCACCCCTCCACTTT.

The J gene is TRBJ1-2, the V gene TRBV6-1; TRBD1 agrees at 9 bases. CDR3 size: 14 residues. The V segment lost 0 bases and the J segment 8 bases; nucleotides outside the gene matches: 4. Looked up from germline, CDR1 is MNHNS and CDR2 is SASEGT. CDR3 DNA: TGTGCCAGCAGTGAAGCGAGGACAGGGGCCGGCTACACCTTC. Protein sequence: CASSEARTGAGYTF.

The chain combines TRBV7-8 with TRBJ1-6; D remains ambiguous. The CDR3 runs to 13 residues. Germline CDR1 is SGHVS and CDR2 is FQNEAQ. Trimming cost V 5 bases and J 7 bases, with 9 bases left between them. The CDR3 region is CASSPRINSPLHF. CDR3 nucleotides: TGTGCCAGCAGCCCCAGGATCAATTCACCCCTCCACTTT.